This T cell receptor (beta chain) was captured in a study of identical twins (TCRdb year 2016). About the investigation overall: TCR alpha and beta repertoires from monozygotic twins, unrelated adults of various ages and cord blood were deep-sequenced to test whether fetal clonotypes persist. Replicate twin experiments were performed at different times using different library preparation protocols to rule out contamination. Summary of the overall study and its limitations: Zero-insertion analyses could be partly confounded by invariant T cells such as MAIT and iNKT, although diverse VJ usage argued against such confounding for most clonotypes. Because the same donors could not be followed over many years, the conclusions relied on cross-sectional statistical analysis. The excess sharing between twins in beta out-of-frame sequences was weaker because fewer shared sequences reduced the signal-to-noise ratio. Fewer insertions were carried by abundant cord blood beta clonotypes; a weaker similar trend was observed in young adult naive repertoires, while no such trend was observed in memory repertoires. Recombination models systematically underestimated out-of-frame TCR alpha sharing in monozygotic twins but agreed with sharing between unrelated individuals. Compared with coincidental sharing between unrelated individuals, out-of-frame TCR alpha sequences shared between twins had an excess of sequences with low generation probability.

This clonotype was found a few times. What antigen it recognizes has not been identified. Base-call qualities are not available, and no considerably larger clone is one nucleotide away. Preparation of the library involved 5' RACE. Sequencer: Illumina HiSeq 2000. Template switching added a universal primer binding site, and the final cDNA carried a unique molecular identifier that allowed TCR cDNA molecules to be counted accurately. Specific primers in the conserved constant-segment region were used to synthesize first-strand cDNA for TCR alpha and beta chains. To control for contamination, every cDNA library carried two barcodes: a SMART-Mk sample barcode plus Illumina barcodes. Two successive PCR steps introduced TruSeq adapter sequences along with Illumina sample barcodes. TCR alpha and beta cDNA libraries were sequenced on the Illumina HiSeq platform with custom primers. The authors' analysis ran thus. MiGEC processed the raw reads to extract unique molecular identifiers, while MiXCR was used to determine the CDR3 positions. Recombination models were inferred per individual with the repgenHMM and IGoR tools using an EM algorithm. Shared clonotype analysis was performed with the tcR package in R, normalizing sharing by the product of cloneset sizes. Out-of-frame nonproductive sequences were analyzed to study raw recombination free of thymic and clonal selection effects. TCRdb reran the public reads through fastp at Q25 and MiXCR, keeping productive beta chains. Under each unique CDR3 protein, matching rows form one entry showing the most common genes and DNA. TCRdb, not the original authors, processed these V and J calls. Within this sample are hundreds of thousands of distinct CDR3 sequences, with 9% to 15% of them counted one time only. The ten largest clones take up around 1.5% of the sample.

The V end gives up 0 bases and the J end 3 bases, leaving 2 bases in the junction not matched to a gene. Reading the germline V gene gives CDR1 WSHSY and CDR2 SAAADI. The CDR3 measures 14 amino acids from cysteine to valine. Solely the CDR3 DNA is kept, with 42 bases framed from the first base. Every donor was a healthy Caucasian. The twin cohort consisted of three pairs of female monozygotic twins, all aged roughly 18 to 29 years. Peripheral blood mononuclear cells were used as the source from which RNA for TCR libraries was isolated. This sample also appeared in a second study, on yellow fever vaccine responses in identical twins. Per that second paper: The authors reported that the T cell response to vaccination in identical twins appeared partly convergent and partly personalized. The study precisely tracked vaccine-responding T cell clones in identical twins.

The receptor chain draws on TRBV10-2 and TRBJ2-7, and 7 bases in between align with TRBD1. Sequenced input: PBMCs. The sequence was obtained from a woman between 18 and 29 years old in good health. The nucleotides read TGCGCCAGCAGTGAGTCGTGGGACAGCTACGAGCAGTACGTC. It translates to CASSESWDSYEQYV.